This T cell receptor (beta chain) was captured in a study of breast tumors, draining lymph nodes, adjacent tissues. TCRdb analysed the multiplex PCR reads with MiXCR anew, one entry per CDR3 protein. The table lists over 150,000 distinct CDR3 sequences, approximately 33% of them singletons, with over 4% in the top ten. This CDR3 has 15 residues. Trimming cost V 3 bases and J 4 bases; bases outside gene matches: 8. Germline lookup yields CDR1 SQVTM and CDR2 ANQGSEA. In this sample, this clonotype turned up a few times. Axillary draining lymph nodes of breast cancer patients supplied the node samples. The clonotype was recovered from a female donor with breast cancer. Some clones in this sample may be carry-over from other donors' samples. The sequencing sample was made of axillary lymph node tissue. This sequence joins TRBV29-1 and TRBJ2-3, with 9 bases matching TRBD1. This CDR3 is CSVEADRGWADTQYF. The CDR3 DNA reads TGCAGCGTTGAGGCGGACAGGGGATGGGCAGATACGCAGTATTTT.